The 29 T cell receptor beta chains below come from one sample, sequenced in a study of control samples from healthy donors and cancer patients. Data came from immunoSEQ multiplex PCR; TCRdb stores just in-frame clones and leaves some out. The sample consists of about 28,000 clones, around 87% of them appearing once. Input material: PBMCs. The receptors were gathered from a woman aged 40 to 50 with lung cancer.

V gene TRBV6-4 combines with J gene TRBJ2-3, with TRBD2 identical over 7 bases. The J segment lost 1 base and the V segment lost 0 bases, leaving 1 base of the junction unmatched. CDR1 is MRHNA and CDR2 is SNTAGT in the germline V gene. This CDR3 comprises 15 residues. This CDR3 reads CASSDSGGGTDTQYF. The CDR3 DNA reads TGTGCCAGCAGTGACTCGGGAGGGGGCACAGATACGCAGTATTTT.

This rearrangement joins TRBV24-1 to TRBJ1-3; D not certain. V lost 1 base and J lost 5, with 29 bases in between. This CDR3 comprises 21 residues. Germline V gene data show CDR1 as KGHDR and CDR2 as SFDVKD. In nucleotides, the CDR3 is TGTGCCACCAGTGATTTTCTCCACCCGGTAAAAGGGAGCCGCGGCAGAAACACCATATATTTT. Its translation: CATSDFLHPVKGSRGRNTIYF.

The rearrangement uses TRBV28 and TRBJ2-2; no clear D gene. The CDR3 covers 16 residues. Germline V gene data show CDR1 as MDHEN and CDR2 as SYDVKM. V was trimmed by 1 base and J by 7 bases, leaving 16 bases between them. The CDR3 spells CASSLSPRIKSGELFF. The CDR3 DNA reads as TGTGCCAGCAGTTTATCTCCGAGGATAAAGAGCGGGGAGCTGTTTTTT.

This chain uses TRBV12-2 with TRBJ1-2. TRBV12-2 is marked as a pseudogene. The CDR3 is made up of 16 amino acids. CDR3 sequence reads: CASRLGTIRANYGYTF. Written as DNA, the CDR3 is TGTGCAAGTCGCTTGGGGACGATCAGGGCCAACTATGGCTACACCTTC.

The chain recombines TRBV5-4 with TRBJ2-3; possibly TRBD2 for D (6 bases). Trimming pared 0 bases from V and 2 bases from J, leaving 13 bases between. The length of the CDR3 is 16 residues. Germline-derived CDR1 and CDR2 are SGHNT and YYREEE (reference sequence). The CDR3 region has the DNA TGTGCCAGCAGCTTGGCCGGGACTCTAAACACAGATACGCAGTATTTT. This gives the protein CASSLAGTLNTDTQYF.

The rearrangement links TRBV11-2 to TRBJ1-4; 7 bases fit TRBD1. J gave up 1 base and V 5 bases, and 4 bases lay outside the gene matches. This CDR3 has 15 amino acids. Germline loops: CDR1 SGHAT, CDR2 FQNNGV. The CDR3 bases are TGTGCCAGCAGCCCTAGACAGGGAACTAATGAAAAACTGTTTTTT. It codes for CASSPRQGTNEKLFF.

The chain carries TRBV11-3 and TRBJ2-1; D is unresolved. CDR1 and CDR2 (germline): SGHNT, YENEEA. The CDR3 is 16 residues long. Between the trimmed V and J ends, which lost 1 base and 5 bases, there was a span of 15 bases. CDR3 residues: CASSLGVVGLNNEQFF. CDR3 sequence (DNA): TGTGCCAGCAGCTTAGGGGTAGTAGGGCTGAACAATGAGCAGTTCTTC.

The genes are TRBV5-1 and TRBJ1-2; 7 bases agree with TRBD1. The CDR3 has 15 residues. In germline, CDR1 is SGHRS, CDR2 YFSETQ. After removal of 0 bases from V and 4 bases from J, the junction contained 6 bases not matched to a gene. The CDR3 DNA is TGCGCCAGCAGCTTGGGCCAGGGGGTTCTCTATGGCTACACCTTC. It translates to CASSLGQGVLYGYTF.

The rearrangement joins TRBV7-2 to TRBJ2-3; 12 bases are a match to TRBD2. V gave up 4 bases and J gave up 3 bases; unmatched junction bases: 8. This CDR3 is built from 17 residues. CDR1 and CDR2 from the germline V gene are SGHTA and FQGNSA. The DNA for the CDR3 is TGTGCCAGCAGCTATTCTAGCGGGGGGGCGGGGACAGATACGCAGTATTTT. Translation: CASSYSSGGAGTDTQYF.

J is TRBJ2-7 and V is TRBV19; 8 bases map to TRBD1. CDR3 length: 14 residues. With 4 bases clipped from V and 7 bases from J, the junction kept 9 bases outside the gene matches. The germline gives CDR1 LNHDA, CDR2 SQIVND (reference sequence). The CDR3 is CASSTRTGMEEQYF. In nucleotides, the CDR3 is TGTGCCAGTAGTACGAGGACAGGGATGGAGGAGCAGTACTTC.

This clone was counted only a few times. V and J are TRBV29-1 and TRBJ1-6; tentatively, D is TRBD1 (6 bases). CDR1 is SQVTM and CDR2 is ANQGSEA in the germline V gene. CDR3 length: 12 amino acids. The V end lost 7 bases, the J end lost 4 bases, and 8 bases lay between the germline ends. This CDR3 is CSAGDYNSPLHF. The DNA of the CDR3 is TGCAGCGCAGGGGATTATAATTCACCCCTCCACTTT. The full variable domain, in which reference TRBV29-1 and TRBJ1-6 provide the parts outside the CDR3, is SAVISQKPSRDICQRGTSLTIQCQVDSQVTMMFWYRQQPGQSLTLIATANQGSEATYESGFVIDKFPISRPNLTFSTLTVSNMSPEDSSIYLCSAGDYNSPLHFGNGTRLTVT.

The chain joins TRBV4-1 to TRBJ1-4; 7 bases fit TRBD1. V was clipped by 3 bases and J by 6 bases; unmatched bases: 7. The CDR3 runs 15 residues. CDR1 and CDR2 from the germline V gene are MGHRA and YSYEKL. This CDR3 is CASSHPTGMDEKLFF. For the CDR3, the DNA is TGCGCCAGCAGCCACCCGACAGGGATGGATGAAAAACTGTTTTTT.

CDR3 region: CASSQGSGTGTQYF. In DNA form, the CDR3 reads TGTGCCAGCAGCCAAGGGTCGGGTACTGGGACCCAGTACTTC. V is TRBV14 and J is TRBJ2-5; the D is unclear. Germline-derived CDR1 and CDR2 are SGHDN and FVKESK. The CDR3 length is 14 residues. Trimming cost V 1 base and J 7 bases, with 13 bases left between them. Full variable domain (rest looked up from reference TRBV14 and TRBJ2-5): EAGVTQFPSHSVIEKGQTVTLRCDPISGHDNLYWYRRVMGKEIKFLLHFVKESKQDESGMPNNRFLAERTGGTYSTLKVQPAELEDSGVYFCASSQGSGTGTQYFGPGTRLLVL.

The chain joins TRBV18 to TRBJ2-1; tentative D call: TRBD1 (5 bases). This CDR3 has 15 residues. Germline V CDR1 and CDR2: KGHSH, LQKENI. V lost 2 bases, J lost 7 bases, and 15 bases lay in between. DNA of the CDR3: TGTGCCAGCTCACCAGCAGGGATTCTAATAAATGAGCAGTTCTTC. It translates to CASSPAGILINEQFF.

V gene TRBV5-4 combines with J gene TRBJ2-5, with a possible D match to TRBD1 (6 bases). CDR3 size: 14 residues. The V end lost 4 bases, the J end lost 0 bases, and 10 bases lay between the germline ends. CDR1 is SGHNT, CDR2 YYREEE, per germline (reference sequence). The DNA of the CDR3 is TGTGCCAGCAGCCGGACAGTGTACCAAGAGACCCAGTACTTC. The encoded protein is CASSRTVYQETQYF.

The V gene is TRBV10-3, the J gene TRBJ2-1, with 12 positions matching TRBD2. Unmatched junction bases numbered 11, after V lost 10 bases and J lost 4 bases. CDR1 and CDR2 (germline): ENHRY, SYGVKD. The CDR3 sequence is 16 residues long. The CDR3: CATRLAGDSRYNEQFF. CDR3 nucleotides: TGTGCCACCCGACTAGCGGGGGACTCTAGATACAATGAGCAGTTCTTC.

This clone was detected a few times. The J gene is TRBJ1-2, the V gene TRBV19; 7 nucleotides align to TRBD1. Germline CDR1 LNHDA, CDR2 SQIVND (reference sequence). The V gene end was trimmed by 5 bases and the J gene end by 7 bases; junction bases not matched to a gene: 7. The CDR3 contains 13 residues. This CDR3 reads CASSLHRGGGYTF. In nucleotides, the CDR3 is TGTGCCAGTAGTCTCCACAGGGGCGGTGGCTACACCTTC.

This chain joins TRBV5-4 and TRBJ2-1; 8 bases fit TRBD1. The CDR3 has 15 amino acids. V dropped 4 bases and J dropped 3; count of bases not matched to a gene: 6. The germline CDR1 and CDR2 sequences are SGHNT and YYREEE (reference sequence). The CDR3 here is CASSPETGGYNEQFF. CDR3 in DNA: TGTGCCAGCAGCCCCGAAACAGGGGGCTACAATGAGCAGTTCTTC. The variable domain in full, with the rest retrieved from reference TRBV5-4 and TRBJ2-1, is ETGVTQSPTHLIKTRGQQVTLRCSSQSGHNTVSWYQQALGQGPQFIFQYYREEENGRGNFPPRFSGLQFPNYSSELNVNALELDDSALYLCASSPETGGYNEQFFGPGTRLTVL.

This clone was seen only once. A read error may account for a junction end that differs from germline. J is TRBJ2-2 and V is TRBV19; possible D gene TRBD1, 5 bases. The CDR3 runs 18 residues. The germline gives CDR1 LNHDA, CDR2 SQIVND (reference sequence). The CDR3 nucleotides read TGTGCCAGTAGTGCAGGACCTCGTTGGGGCCCGAAGACCGGGGAGCTGTTTTTT. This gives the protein CASSAGPRWGPKTGELFF.

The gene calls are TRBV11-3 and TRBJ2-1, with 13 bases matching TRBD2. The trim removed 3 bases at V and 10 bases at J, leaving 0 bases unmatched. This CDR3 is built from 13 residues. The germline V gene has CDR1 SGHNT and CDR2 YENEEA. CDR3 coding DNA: TGTGCCAGCAGCTTGGGACTAGCGGGGGAGCAGTTCTTC. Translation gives CASSLGLAGEQFF. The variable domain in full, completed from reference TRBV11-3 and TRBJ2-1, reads EAGVVQSPRYKIIEKKQPVAFWCNPISGHNTLYWYLQNLGQGPELLIRYENEEAVDDSQLPKDRFSAERLKGVDSTLKIQPAELGDSAVYLCASSLGLAGEQFFGPGTRLTVL.

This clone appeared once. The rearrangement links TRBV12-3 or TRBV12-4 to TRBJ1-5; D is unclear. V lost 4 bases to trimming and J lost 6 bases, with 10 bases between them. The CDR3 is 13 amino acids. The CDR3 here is CASSSQRSQPQHF. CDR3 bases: TGTGCCAGCAGTTCTCAACGTAGTCAGCCCCAGCATTTT.

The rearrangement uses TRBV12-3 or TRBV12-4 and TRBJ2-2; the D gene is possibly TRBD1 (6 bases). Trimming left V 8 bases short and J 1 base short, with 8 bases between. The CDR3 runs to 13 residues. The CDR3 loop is CASGTRNTGELFF. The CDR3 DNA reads TGTGCCAGCGGGACACGGAACACCGGGGAGCTGTTTTTT.

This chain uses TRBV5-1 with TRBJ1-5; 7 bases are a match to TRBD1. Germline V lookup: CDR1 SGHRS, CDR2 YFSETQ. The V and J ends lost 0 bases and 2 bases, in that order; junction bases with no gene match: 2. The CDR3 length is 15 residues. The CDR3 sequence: CASSLAGTGNQPQHF. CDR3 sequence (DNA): TGCGCCAGCAGCTTGGCCGGGACAGGCAATCAGCCCCAGCATTTT.

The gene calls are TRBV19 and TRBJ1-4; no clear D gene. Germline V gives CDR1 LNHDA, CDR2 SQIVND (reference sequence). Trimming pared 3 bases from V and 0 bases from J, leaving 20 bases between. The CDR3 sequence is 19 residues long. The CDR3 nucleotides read TGTGCCAGTAGTATTGGGAGCTCGGATTTCTTTGCAACTAATGAAAAACTGTTTTTT. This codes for CASSIGSSDFFATNEKLFF.

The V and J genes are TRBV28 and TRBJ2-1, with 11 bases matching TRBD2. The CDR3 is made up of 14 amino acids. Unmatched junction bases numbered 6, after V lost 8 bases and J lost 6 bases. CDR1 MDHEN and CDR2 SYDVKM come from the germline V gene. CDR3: CASRPSGGSNEQFF. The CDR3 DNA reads TGTGCCAGCCGTCCTAGCGGGGGGAGCAATGAGCAGTTCTTC.

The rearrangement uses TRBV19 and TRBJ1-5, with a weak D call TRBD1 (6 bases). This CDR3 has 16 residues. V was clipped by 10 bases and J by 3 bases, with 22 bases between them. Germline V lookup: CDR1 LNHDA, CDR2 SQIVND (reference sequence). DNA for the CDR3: TGTGCCACCTGCGAAGTAGGGGGACGGGTCAATCAGCCCCAGCATTTT. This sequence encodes CATCEVGGRVNQPQHF.

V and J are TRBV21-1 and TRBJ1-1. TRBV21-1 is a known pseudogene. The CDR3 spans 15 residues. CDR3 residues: CASSGRGQKTTEAFF. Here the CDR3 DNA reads TGTGCCAGCAGCGGACGGGGGCAGAAAACGACTGAAGCTTTCTTT.

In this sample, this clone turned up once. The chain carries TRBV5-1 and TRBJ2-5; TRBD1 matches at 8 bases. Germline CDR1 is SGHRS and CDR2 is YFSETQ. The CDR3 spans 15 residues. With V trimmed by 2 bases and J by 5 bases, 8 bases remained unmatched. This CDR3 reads CASSFVDRGGETQYF. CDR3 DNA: TGCGCCAGCAGCTTCGTCGACAGGGGAGGCGAGACCCAGTACTTC.

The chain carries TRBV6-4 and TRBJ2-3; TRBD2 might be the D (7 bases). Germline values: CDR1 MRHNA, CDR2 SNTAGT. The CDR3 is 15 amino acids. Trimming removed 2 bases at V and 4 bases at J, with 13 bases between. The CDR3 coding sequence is TGTGCCAGCAGTGACGGGGGGGGGCCATCAGATACGCAGTATTTT. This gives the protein CASSDGGGPSDTQYF.